The sample holds one count of the clone carrying this TCR beta chain. The target antigen is unknown. Generated by immunoSEQ multiplex PCR, the TCRdb table keeps only in-frame clones and is missing some. The data contain roughly 80,000 clones, roughly 90% of them seen just once; the ten biggest clones take up roughly 5%. The CDR3 runs 18 residues. J gave up 0 bases and V 3 bases, and 10 bases lay outside the gene matches. The germline V gene has CDR1 ENHRY and CDR2 SYGVKD. The entry originates in a study of T cell responses to AZD1222 COVID-19 vaccine. Points from the study as a whole: Of spike-specific TCRs, nearly half reportedly target regions left unmutated in variants. Every sample of the repertoires postdated the peak T cell response. Spike-specific TCR breadth and depth went up after people got two AZD1222 doses. Clonal diversity was possibly underestimated, and white British individuals and females predominated among donors.

Sample: peripheral blood, taken on day 0 of MenACWY control vaccination. J is TRBJ1-5 and V is TRBV10-3; TRBD1 matches at 8 bases. The TCR sequence derives from an adult in good health. This CDR3 is CAISDSRQGPSSNQPQHF. The CDR3 coding sequence is TGTGCCATCAGTGACTCGAGACAGGGGCCTTCTAGCAATCAGCCCCAGCATTTT.